This T cell receptor (beta chain) stems from a study of radiotherapy plus CTLA-4 blockade in lung cancer. Study outcomes and limitations: Together with interferon-beta, which increased in serum after radiation, early dynamic changes in blood T cell clones were reportedly the best predictors of response. In blood, after radiotherapy plus ipilimumab, tumor-derived TCR clones expanded.

The table lists this clone with a count of one. What it recognizes is unknown. The CDR3 spans 16 residues. In germline, CDR1 is ENHRY, CDR2 SYGVKD. Trimming took 4 bases from V and 0 from J; bases not matched to a gene: 6. Clones were sequenced by immunoSEQ multiplex PCR, and TCRdb holds only the in-frame ones, with some missing. The sample contains approximately 49,000 clones, 85% of which appear only once. The V call is TRBV10-3, the J call TRBJ2-1; TRBD1 matches at 7 bases. The source is a human donor with non-small cell lung cancer whose response to radiotherapy plus ipilimumab could not be evaluated. The sequencing used peripheral blood, collected from a patient treated with radiotherapy plus ipilimumab. This CDR3 is CAISGGQLRSYNEQFF. The CDR3 DNA reads TGTGCCATCAGTGGGGGACAGCTTCGCTCCTACAATGAGCAGTTCTTC.